The next 8 T cell receptor beta chains were all read from a single sample in a study of T cell repertoires in cytomegalovirus infection. TCRdb itself ran the reads through MiXCR, one entry per CDR3 protein. The sample includes 450,000 to 550,000 distinct CDR3 sequences, 15% to 20% of them seen just once. The sample comprised CD8+ T cells from PBMCs. These receptors were obtained from a human donor in good health (CMV status not recorded). Some clones in this sample may be carry-over from other donors' samples.

In its sample, this clonotype was seen many times. The V and J genes are TRBV7-9 and TRBJ2-7; possibly TRBD2 for D (6 bases). Germline values: CDR1 SEHNR, CDR2 FQNEAQ (reference sequence). The germline V and J ends were trimmed by 5 bases and 4 bases, with 12 bases remaining between them. The CDR3 runs 13 residues. The CDR3 sequence is CASSPGAGYEQYF. For the CDR3, the DNA is TGTGCCAGCAGCCCCGGGGCGGGGTACGAGCAGTACTTC.

This clonotype was seen a handful of times. The J gene is TRBJ2-5, the V gene TRBV20-1; D assignment may be TRBD1 or TRBD2 (7 bases each). Trimming stripped 6 bases from V and 1 base from J, with 18 bases between. The CDR3 is 15 amino acids. Germline values: CDR1 DFQATT, CDR2 SNEGSKA (reference sequence). CDR3 residues: CSAESQGGVQETQYF. In DNA, the CDR3 is TGCAGTGCGGAAAGTCAGGGGGGGGTCCAAGAGACCCAGTACTTC.

Only a few counts were recorded for this clonotype. The gene calls are TRBV28 and TRBJ2-1; D is uncertain. The germline CDR1 and CDR2 sequences are MDHEN and SYDVKM. Deletions cut 5 bases from V and 0 bases from J, with 11 bases between. The CDR3 spans 15 residues. The CDR3 nucleotides are TGTGCCAGCAGTCCAATCCTGAGCTCCTACAATGAGCAGTTCTTC. Amino acids: CASSPILSSYNEQFF.

This clonotype was counted many times. The chain combines TRBV7-8 with TRBJ2-5, with D perhaps matching TRBD1 (5 bases). Between the trimmed V and J ends, which lost 2 bases and 4 bases, there was a span of 14 bases. CDR3 length: 15 amino acids. CDR1 is SGHVS and CDR2 is FQNEAQ in the germline V gene. The CDR3 is CASSLSPGSGETQYF. DNA of the CDR3: TGTGCCAGCAGCTTATCACCAGGGTCGGGAGAGACCCAGTACTTC.

The chain combines TRBV20-1 with TRBJ2-1; no definite D call. Germline values: CDR1 DFQATT, CDR2 SNEGSKA (reference sequence). V gave up 4 bases and J gave up 0 bases, with 13 bases separating them. The length of the CDR3 is 15 residues. The CDR3 sequence: CSATGRPTSYNEQFF. The CDR3 DNA follows: TGCAGTGCTACCGGTCGGCCGACCTCCTACAATGAGCAGTTCTTC.

This clonotype was counted ten times or more. The chain employs TRBV7-8 and TRBJ2-7, with 8 bases aligning to TRBD2. The CDR3 extends over 16 amino acids. From germline, CDR1 is SGHVS and CDR2 FQNEAQ. J gave up 5 bases and V 4 bases, and 13 bases lay outside the gene matches. CDR3 sequence: CASSWGDRGRFHEQYF. The CDR3 region has the DNA TGTGCCAGCAGCTGGGGGGATCGCGGGAGGTTCCACGAGCAGTACTTC.

This clonotype was counted ten times or more. The chain uses TRBV7-9 and TRBJ2-3, with TRBD1 identical over 7 bases. CDR3 size: 15 residues. CDR1 SEHNR and CDR2 FQNEAQ come from the germline V gene (reference sequence). V shed 3 bases, J shed 3 bases, and the junction held 6 bases outside the gene matches. The CDR3 reads CASSFRDRRTDTQYF. The CDR3, as DNA: TGTGCCAGCAGCTTCCGGGACAGAAGGACAGATACGCAGTATTTT.

The sample holds a few counts of this clonotype. The V call is TRBV9, the J call TRBJ2-7; D possibly corresponds to TRBD2 (5 bases). Trimming left V 0 bases short and J 3 bases short, with 13 bases between. Germline V gene lookup returns CDR1 SGDLS and CDR2 YYNGEE. The CDR3 has 15 residues. CDR3 protein: CASSVGTGPYYEQYF. In DNA form, the CDR3 reads TGTGCCAGCAGCGTAGGGACTGGCCCTTACTACGAGCAGTACTTC. Drawing the rest from reference TRBV9 and TRBJ2-7, the complete variable domain is DSGVTQTPKHLITATGQRVTLRCSPRSGDLSVYWYQQSLDQGLQFLIQYYNGEERAKGNILERFSAQQFPDLHSELNLSSLELGDSALYFCASSVGTGPYYEQYFGPGTRLTVT.